This T cell receptor beta chain comes out of a study of T cell changes during pregnancy in multiple sclerosis (dated by TCRdb to the late 2010s). About the investigation overall: The study looked at changes in the T cell repertoire across pregnancy in women with multiple sclerosis.

According to the germline V gene, CDR1 reads MRHNA and CDR2 reads SNTAGT. V is cut by 7 bases and J by 4 bases, and the space between the germline ends is 10 bases. The CDR3 sequence holds 13 residues, the cysteine and phenylalanine included. CDR3 DNA only is kept here, 39 bases in frame from base 1. This clone was seen more than once but under ten times. Its antigen target is currently unknown. No much larger clone is present one base from it, and per-base qualities are unavailable. Libraries were prepared through the immunoSEQ multiplex PCR assay. Sourced from immuneACCESS, this table was stored by TCRdb with only in-frame sequences that have V and J called. A share of the clones is absent; for the studies checked, an unresolved V gene accounts for under half, and the remainder has no known explanation. This sample holds tens of thousands of clones; roughly 90% were observed only once. The top ten constitute approximately 7.8% of the sample.

The sequence was collected from a female donor with multiple sclerosis, enrolled in a pregnancy study. This chain joins TRBV6-4 to TRBJ2-2; the D segment could be TRBD1, given 6 matching bases. This material consisted of CD8+ T cells from peripheral blood mononuclear cells, taken before pregnancy. The nucleotide sequence is TGTGCCAGCAAGGGACACACCACCGGGGAGCTGTTTTTT. Its protein product is CASKGHTTGELFF.